This TCR beta chain was sequenced in a study of EBV T-cell therapy then PD-1 blockade in nasopharyngeal carcinoma. To note about this clone: What it recognizes is unknown.

Clones were read by immunoSEQ multiplex PCR, and TCRdb kept only the in-frame ones, dropping some. The repertoire holds under 20,000 clones, with 84% as singletons. CDR1 is KGHSH, CDR2 LQKENI, per germline. Trimming at V came to 7 bases and at J to 6 bases, leaving 15 bases not matched to a gene. The CDR3 length is 16 residues. Treatment defined: AdE1-LMPpoly-expanded autologous EBV-specific T-cell therapy followed by anti-PD-1 nivolumab. This clonotype was sampled from a man aged 40-49 years with nasopharyngeal carcinoma. The gene calls are TRBV18 and TRBJ1-1, with TRBD1 matching over 9 bases. Sequences were derived from CD8+ T cells from blood, sampled around day 30 from a patient whose treatment included autologous EBV-specific T cells and nivolumab. The CDR3 protein is CASCPRPWDRVAEAFF. CDR3 DNA sequence: TGTGCCAGCTGTCCACGTCCTTGGGACAGGGTCGCTGAAGCTTTCTTT.